The 11 T cell receptor beta chains listed next were all sequenced from one sample in a study of blood T cell repertoires in COVID-19. Assay used: immunoSEQ multiplex PCR; TCRdb lists only in-frame clones, some missing. The sample carries around 80,000 clones, around 79% recorded once. The material sequenced was peripheral blood. The receptor source for this set is a man at least 80 years old with acute or convalescent COVID-19.

This clone was picked up a small number of times. V and J are TRBV6-5 and TRBJ2-5; D is undetermined. The germline V and J ends were trimmed by 7 bases and 2 bases, with 11 bases remaining between them. This CDR3 comprises 13 residues. Germline loops: CDR1 MNHEY, CDR2 SVGAGI. The CDR3 DNA is TGTGCCAGCACCCAGGCATCTCAAGAGACCCAGTACTTC. Translating gives CASTQASQETQYF.

Here the CDR3 DNA reads TGCGCCAGCAGCTTAACAGGGGAGCCCCCGAACACTGAAGCTTTCTTT. Translation: CASSLTGEPPNTEAFF. This sequence joins TRBV5-1 and TRBJ1-1; TRBD1 agrees at 7 bases. This CDR3 contains 16 residues. The germline CDR1 and CDR2 sequences are SGHRS and YFSETQ. Trimming removed 2 bases from V and 1 base from J; junction bases left unmatched: 8.

The rearrangement uses TRBV30 and TRBJ1-3; TRBD1 is a possible D gene (6 bases). Trimming left V 4 bases short and J 0 bases short, with 13 bases between. Germline V gene sequence: CDR1 GTSNPN, CDR2 SVGIG (reference sequence). CDR3 length equals 15 residues. CDR3: CAWTGQILSGNTIYF. The CDR3 nucleotides read TGTGCCTGGACCGGACAGATCCTCTCTGGAAACACCATATATTTT.

V gene TRBV21-1 combines with J gene TRBJ1-2. TRBV21-1 is assigned pseudogene status. The CDR3 length is 12 residues. The CDR3 DNA reads as TGTGCCAGCAGCACAGGACTATATGGCTACACCTTC. Residues: CASSTGLYGYTF.

The chain uses TRBV11-1 and TRBJ1-1, with D unclear. Germline V gene lookup returns CDR1 SGHAT and CDR2 FQDESV (reference sequence). The CDR3 extends over 13 amino acids. V was shortened by 6 bases and J by 5 bases, with 13 bases between the two germline ends. The CDR3 loop reads CASSSFGGTEAFF. CDR3 coding DNA: TGTGCCAGCAGTTCATTCGGCGGGACTGAAGCTTTCTTT. Filled out from reference TRBV11-1 and TRBJ1-1, the complete variable domain reads EAEVAQSPRYKITEKSQAVAFWCDPISGHATLYWYRQILGQGPELLVQFQDESVVDDSQLPKDRFSAERLKGVDSTLKIQPAELGDSAMYLCASSSFGGTEAFFGQGTRLTVV.

J is TRBJ2-1 and V is TRBV7-9; 7 bases map to TRBD1. The V gene end was trimmed by 5 bases and the J gene end by 4 bases; junction bases not matched to a gene: 8. Germline V gene sequence: CDR1 SEHNR, CDR2 FQNEAQ (reference sequence). This CDR3 is 15 amino acids long. The CDR3 nucleotides read TGTGCCAGCAGCCCAGGGGGACAGCTTTACAATGAGCAGTTCTTC. Translated, it gives CASSPGGQLYNEQFF.

In this sample, this clone turned up a few times. The gene calls are TRBV6-5 and TRBJ1-1, with 8 positions matching TRBD1. Per the germline V gene, CDR1 is MNHEY and CDR2 is SVGAGI. J was trimmed by 0 bases and V by 6 bases; bases with no gene match: 6. The CDR3 totals 15 residues. For the CDR3, the DNA is TGTGCCAGCAGGCCCCAGGGGGCAATGAACACTGAAGCTTTCTTT. Translating gives CASRPQGAMNTEAFF.

This rearrangement joins TRBV10-3 to TRBJ1-2; the D gene is possibly TRBD1 (6 bases). Per the germline V gene, CDR1 is ENHRY and CDR2 is SYGVKD. The CDR3 has 14 residues. The V gene lost 9 bases and the J gene lost 0 bases, with 14 bases spanning the gap. CDR3 sequence reads: CAIPQDSSNYGYTF. The CDR3 DNA is TGTGCCATTCCCCAGGACAGTTCTAACTATGGCTACACCTTC.

The chain carries TRBV5-1 and TRBJ1-6; D unclear. V was pared by 0 bases and J by 5 bases, with 12 bases between. Germline V gene data show CDR1 as SGHRS and CDR2 as YFSETQ. CDR3 length equals 16 residues. The CDR3 region is CASSLAPGGDNSPLHF. CDR3 nucleotide sequence: TGCGCCAGCAGCTTGGCACCAGGCGGGGATAATTCACCCCTCCACTTT.

This clone was picked up one time. This chain joins TRBV25-1 and TRBJ1-2, with a possible D match to TRBD1 (6 bases). CDR1 is MGHDK and CDR2 is SYGVNS in the germline V gene. The CDR3 is 15 residues long. V was cut by 4 bases and J by 4 bases, with 16 bases left in between. The CDR3 reads CASSGQGRWCYGYTF. As DNA, the CDR3 is TGTGCCAGCAGTGGCCAGGGGCGTTGGTGCTATGGCTACACCTTC.

The table lists this clone with a count of one. The chain has TRBV7-8 and TRBJ1-5; 8 nucleotides align to TRBD1. With 3 bases clipped from V and 3 bases from J, the junction kept 4 bases outside the gene matches. Germline CDR1 is SGHVS and CDR2 is FQNEAQ. The CDR3 runs 15 residues. The CDR3 DNA is TGTGCCAGCAGCTTCGGACAGGGCGTCAATCAGCCCCAGCATTTT. It codes for CASSFGQGVNQPQHF.